This entry describes one TCR beta chain. The record originates from a study of T cell changes during pregnancy in multiple sclerosis. There are 19 residues in the CDR3. Germline V gene data show CDR1 as SNHLY and CDR2 as FYNNEI. J gave up 4 bases and V 4 bases, and 18 bases lay outside the gene matches. Profiling relied on immunoSEQ multiplex PCR, and the TCRdb table lists in-frame clones only, not all of them. The sample contains some 60,000 clones, approximately 89% of which appear only once. The receptor comes from a female donor with multiple sclerosis, enrolled in a pregnancy study. The sample here was peripheral blood, taken after pregnancy. The chain joins TRBV2 to TRBJ2-1; 8 bases line up with TRBD1. DNA for the CDR3: TGTGCCAGCAGTGGCGCAGGGGGCTTTCATGGCCCCTATTACAATGAGCAGTTCTTC. Its protein product is CASSGAGGFHGPYYNEQFF. The full variable domain, with the rest looked up from reference TRBV2 and TRBJ2-1, is EPEVTQTPSHQVTQMGQEVILRCVPISNHLYFYWYRQILGQKVEFLVSFYNNEISEKSEIFDDQFSVERPDGSNFTLKIRSTKLEDSAMYFCASSGAGGFHGPYYNEQFFGPGTRLTVL.